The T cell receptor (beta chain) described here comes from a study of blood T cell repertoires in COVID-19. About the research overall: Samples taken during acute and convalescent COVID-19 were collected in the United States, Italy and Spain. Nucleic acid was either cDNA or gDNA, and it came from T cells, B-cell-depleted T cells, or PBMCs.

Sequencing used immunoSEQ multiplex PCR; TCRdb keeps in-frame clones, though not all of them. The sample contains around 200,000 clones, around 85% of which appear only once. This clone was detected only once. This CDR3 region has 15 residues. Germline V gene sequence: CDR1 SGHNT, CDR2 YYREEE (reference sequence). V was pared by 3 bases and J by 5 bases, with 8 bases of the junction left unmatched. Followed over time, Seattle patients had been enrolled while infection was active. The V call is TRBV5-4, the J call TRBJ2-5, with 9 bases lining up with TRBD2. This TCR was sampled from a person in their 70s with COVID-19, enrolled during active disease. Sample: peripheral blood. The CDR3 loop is CASSWDPSGVETQYF. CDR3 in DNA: TGTGCCAGCAGCTGGGACCCTAGCGGGGTCGAGACCCAGTACTTC.